The clone carrying this TCR beta chain has only one observation. The target antigen is unknown. This specimen belongs to a study of T cell responses to AZD1222 COVID-19 vaccine. Study-wide results and caveats: The study sampled repertoires only after the peak T cell response.

Libraries were prepared by immunoSEQ multiplex PCR; TCRdb keeps only in-frame clonotypes and omits some of them. The table has about 94,000 clones, approximately 91% seen once. The germline CDR1 and CDR2 sequences are SGHRS and YFSETQ. The CDR3 sequence is 15 residues long. V was trimmed by 0 bases and J by 1 base, leaving 9 bases between them. V usage is TRBV5-1 and J usage is TRBJ2-3, with D tentatively TRBD1 (6 bases). The source is an adult in good health. The source material was peripheral blood, sampled on day 0 of AZD1222 vaccination. CDR3 sequence: CASSLDRARTDTQYF. Written as DNA, the CDR3 is TGCGCCAGCAGCTTGGACAGGGCCCGCACAGATACGCAGTATTTT. Drawing the rest from reference TRBV5-1 and TRBJ2-3, the complete variable domain is KAGVTQTPRYLIKTRGQQVTLSCSPISGHRSVSWYQQTPGQGLQFLFEYFSETQRNKGNFPGRFSGRQFSNSRSEMNVSTLELGDSALYLCASSLDRARTDTQYFGPGTRLTVL.